The 13 T cell receptor beta chains given below trace back to one sample, sequenced in a study of cytotoxic CD8 clonotypes in ibrutinib-treated CLL. Profiled with immunoSEQ multiplex PCR; TCRdb holds only in-frame clones, not every one. In the table there are over 200,000 clones, more than 70% of which are singletons. The sample was PBMCs, taken after 12 months of ibrutinib treatment. These receptors were obtained from a human donor with chronic lymphocytic leukemia.

The J gene is TRBJ1-1, the V gene TRBV11-2, with unresolved D. Germline CDR1 is SGHAT and CDR2 is FQNNGV. Deletions cut 0 bases from V and 8 bases from J, with 13 bases between. The length of the CDR3 is 14 residues. Here the CDR3 reads CASSLDRGRVEAFF. CDR3 DNA: TGTGCCAGCAGCTTAGACCGCGGACGGGTCGAAGCTTTCTTT. Drawing the rest from reference TRBV11-2 and TRBJ1-1, the complete variable domain is EAGVAQSPRYKIIEKRQSVAFWCNPISGHATLYWYQQILGQGPKLLIQFQNNGVVDDSQLPKDRFSAERLKGVDSTLKIQPAKLEDSAVYLCASSLDRGRVEAFFGQGTRLTVV.

In this sample, this clone turned up many times. The chain combines TRBV6-1 with TRBJ1-1, with 8 bases identical to TRBD1. Germline V gene sequence: CDR1 MNHNS, CDR2 SASEGT. The CDR3 runs 15 residues. Germline trimming cut 3 bases from V and 3 bases from J; bases unmatched to any gene: 6. CDR3 in amino acids: CASSERDRRDTEAFF. The CDR3 DNA reads TGTGCCAGCAGTGAGCGGGACAGGAGGGACACTGAAGCTTTCTTT.

This chain uses TRBV25-1 with TRBJ1-5, with a tentative D call TRBD1 (5 bases). V lost 1 base and J 6 bases, leaving 19 bases between the germline ends. The CDR3 consists of 17 residues. The V gene's germline CDR1 is MGHDK and CDR2 SYGVNS. The CDR3 DNA is TGTGCCAGCAGTGAATCGGGAGGGGCCGATCGGTCTCAGCCCCAGCATTTT. This translates into CASSESGGADRSQPQHF.

V and J are TRBV20-1 and TRBJ2-5; D unresolved. The CDR3 length is 11 residues. V lost 1 base, J lost 4 bases, and 4 bases lay in between. Germline CDR1 and CDR2: DFQATT and SNEGSKA (reference sequence). CDR3 protein: CSARVGETQYF. Written as DNA, the CDR3 is TGCAGTGCTAGAGTGGGAGAGACCCAGTACTTC.

Turning to this clone: The identical CDR3 is also encoded by other nucleotide sequences in the sample. The CDR3 DNA follows: TGCGCCAGCTCCCAACCGCAAGAGACCCAGTACTTC. Translating it yields CASSQPQETQYF. The chain combines TRBV5-1 with TRBJ2-5; D is ambiguous. Germline V gives CDR1 SGHRS, CDR2 YFSETQ. The CDR3 has 12 residues. Trimming shortened V by 7 bases and J by 2 bases, and 9 bases separated the two germline ends.

This clone was counted only a few times. This specimen includes other DNA sequences encoding the same CDR3. The rearrangement uses TRBV5-1 and TRBJ1-1, with D hard to call. Germline CDR1 SGHRS, CDR2 YFSETQ. Trimming removed 0 bases from V and 1 base from J, with 10 bases in between. This CDR3 is built from 15 residues. CDR3 protein: CASSLVGVENTEAFF. The CDR3 DNA follows: TGCGCCAGCAGCTTGGTCGGGGTAGAGAACACTGAAGCTTTCTTT.

The V call is TRBV5-1, the J call TRBJ1-6; D call uncertain. V shed 0 bases and J shed 0 bases, with 4 bases lying between them. The V gene's germline CDR1 is SGHRS and CDR2 YFSETQ. The CDR3 extends over 15 amino acids. CDR3 coding DNA: TGCGCCAGCAGCTTGGCCGCCTCCTATAATTCACCCCTCCACTTT. Encoded protein: CASSLAASYNSPLHF.

V is TRBV4-1 and J is TRBJ1-4, with a possible D match to TRBD1 (5 bases). V gave up 1 base and J gave up 1 base, with 10 bases separating them. The CDR3 is made up of 16 amino acids. CDR1 is MGHRA, CDR2 YSYEKL, per germline. The CDR3 loop reads CASSQGRQLTNEKLFF. In DNA, the CDR3 is TGCGCCAGCAGCCAAGGCCGACAGTTAACTAATGAAAAACTGTTTTTT.

CDR3 nucleotides: TGTGCCAGCAGTTATGGCTTTGGGGGGAAGAAAGCTTTCTTT. The encoded protein is CASSYGFGGKKAFF. The chain combines TRBV6-5 with TRBJ1-1, with a possible D match to TRBD1 (5 bases). The CDR3 has 14 residues. V was clipped by 3 bases and J by 9 bases, with 17 bases between them. Germline V gene sequence: CDR1 MNHEY, CDR2 SVGAGI.

The chain employs TRBV7-2 and TRBJ2-1; the match to TRBD2 covers 9 bases. V was pared by 5 bases and J by 6 bases, with 11 bases of the junction left unmatched. This CDR3 is built from 16 residues. Germline-derived CDR1 and CDR2 are SGHTA and FQGNSA. CDR3 in DNA: TGTGCCAGCAGCCCCCAAGGGGGGACTAGCTCCAATGAGCAGTTCTTC. It codes for CASSPQGGTSSNEQFF.

J is TRBJ1-3 and V is TRBV4-1, with D unresolved. The length of the CDR3 is 14 residues. Germline V gene data show CDR1 as MGHRA and CDR2 as YSYEKL. V was shortened by 0 bases and J by 3 bases, with 6 bases between the two germline ends. This CDR3 is CASSQDLGGNTIYF. The DNA of the CDR3 is TGCGCCAGCAGCCAAGATTTGGGTGGAAACACCATATATTTT.

This clone occurred once. The rearrangement links TRBV7-9 to TRBJ1-4; unclear D gene. The CDR3 runs to 14 residues. The ends were cut back, 5 bases at V and 5 bases at J, with 12 bases in the middle. Looked up from germline, CDR1 is SEHNR and CDR2 is FQNEAQ (reference sequence). CDR3 sequence: CASSIPPDNEKLFF. In nucleotides, the CDR3 is TGTGCCAGCAGCATACCTCCCGACAATGAAAAACTGTTTTTT.

The chain links TRBV5-1 to TRBJ2-1; D is perhaps TRBD2 (5 bases). This CDR3 is built from 15 residues. CDR1 and CDR2 from the germline V gene are SGHRS and YFSETQ. V was pared by 4 bases and J by 2 bases, with 13 bases between. The CDR3, as DNA: TGCGCCAGCAGCCCATCAGGACTTGCCTACAATGAGCAGTTCTTC. This gives the protein CASSPSGLAYNEQFF.